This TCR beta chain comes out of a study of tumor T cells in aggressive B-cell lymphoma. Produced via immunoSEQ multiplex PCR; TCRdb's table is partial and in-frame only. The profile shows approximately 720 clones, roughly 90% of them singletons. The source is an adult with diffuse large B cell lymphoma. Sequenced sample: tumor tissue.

In DNA, the CDR3 is TGCGCCAGCAGCTTGGGAGGCGGAAACACTGAAGCTTTCTTT. It yields the protein CASSLGGGNTEAFF. The V call is TRBV5-1, the J call TRBJ1-1; D not resolved. This CDR3 region has 14 residues. V was clipped by 0 bases and J by 2 bases, with 8 bases between them. Per the germline V gene, CDR1 is SGHRS and CDR2 is YFSETQ.